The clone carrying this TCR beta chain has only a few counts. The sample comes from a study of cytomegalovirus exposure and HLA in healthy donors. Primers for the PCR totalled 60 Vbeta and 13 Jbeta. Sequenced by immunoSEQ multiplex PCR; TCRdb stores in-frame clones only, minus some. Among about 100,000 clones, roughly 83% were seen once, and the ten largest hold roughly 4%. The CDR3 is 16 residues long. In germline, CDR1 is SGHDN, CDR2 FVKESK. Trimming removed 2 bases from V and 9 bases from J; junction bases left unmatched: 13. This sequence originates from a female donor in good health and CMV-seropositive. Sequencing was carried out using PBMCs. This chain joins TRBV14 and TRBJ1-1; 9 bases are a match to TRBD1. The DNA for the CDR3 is TGTGCCAGCAGCCAAAGGTGGGAGTTACAGGGGGCGCAAGCTTTCTTT. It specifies CASSQRWELQGAQAFF.